This entry lists 4 T cell receptor beta chains sequenced from one sample in a study of blood T cell repertoires in COVID-19. Data came from immunoSEQ multiplex PCR; TCRdb stores just in-frame clones and leaves some out. The data show 97,000 or so clones, approximately 82% seen once. The sequenced sample was peripheral blood. The source is an older man with acute or convalescent COVID-19.

This clone was seen a handful of times. The CDR3 nucleotides are TGTGCCACCAGCCCTCTGGGCCTCAATCAGCCCCAGCATTTT. Protein: CATSPLGLNQPQHF. This sequence joins TRBV15 and TRBJ1-5; no reliable D call. The CDR3 contains 14 residues. Trimming left V 5 bases short and J 3 bases short, with 11 bases between. The germline V gene encodes CDR1 LNHNV and CDR2 YYDKDF (reference sequence).

V is TRBV11-2 and J is TRBJ2-3, with D possibly being TRBD1 (6 bases). CDR1 and CDR2 (germline): SGHAT, FQNNGV. The CDR3 length is 14 residues. Trimming removed 5 bases from V and 4 bases from J, with 13 bases in between. The CDR3 protein is CASSGGSLPDTQYF. For the CDR3, the DNA is TGTGCCAGCAGCGGGGGCTCTCTGCCAGATACGCAGTATTTT.

The CDR3 DNA is TGTGCCGTCGGGACAGGGAACACTGAAGCTTTCTTT. Translating gives CAVGTGNTEAFF. The chain employs TRBV10-3 and TRBJ1-1; 8 nucleotides align to TRBD1. V was clipped by 11 bases and J by 1 base; unmatched bases: 3. Germline CDR1 and CDR2: ENHRY and SYGVKD. The CDR3 sequence is 12 residues long.

V usage is TRBV11-2 and J usage is TRBJ1-1, with 7 positions matching TRBD1. The CDR3 totals 15 residues. Looked up from germline, CDR1 is SGHAT and CDR2 is FQNNGV. V gave up 5 bases and J gave up 0 bases; unmatched junction bases: 6. CDR3 nucleotides: TGTGCCAGCAGCCGGGAGGGACAGATGAACACTGAAGCTTTCTTT. Amino acids: CASSREGQMNTEAFF.